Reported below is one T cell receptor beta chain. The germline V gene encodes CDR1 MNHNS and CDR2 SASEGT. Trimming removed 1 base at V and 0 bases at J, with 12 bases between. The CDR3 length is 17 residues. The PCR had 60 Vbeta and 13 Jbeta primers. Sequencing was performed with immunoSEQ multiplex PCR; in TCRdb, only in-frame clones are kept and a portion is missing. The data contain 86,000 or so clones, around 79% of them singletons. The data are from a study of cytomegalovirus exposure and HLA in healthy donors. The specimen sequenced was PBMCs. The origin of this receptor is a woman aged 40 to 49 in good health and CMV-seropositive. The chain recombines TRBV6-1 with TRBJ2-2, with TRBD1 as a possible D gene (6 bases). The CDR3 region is CASSEGWGRTNTGELFF. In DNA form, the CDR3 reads TGTGCCAGCAGTGAAGGTTGGGGGCGAACGAACACCGGGGAGCTGTTTTTT.